These 9 T cell receptor beta chains were sequenced from one sample in a study of blood T cell repertoires in COVID-19. The method was immunoSEQ multiplex PCR; TCRdb's version includes in-frame clones alone and lacks a portion of them. The sample carries about 26,000 clones, approximately 90% recorded once. The sequenced material came from peripheral blood. Receptors were obtained from a human donor in a cohort sampled during active COVID-19.

DNA of the CDR3: TGTGCCAGCAGTCCGCAAGATCAAGCCGGGGGCTACACCTTC. This translates into CASSPQDQAGGYTF. The V gene is TRBV28, the J gene TRBJ1-2; D gene unclear. The CDR3 is made up of 14 amino acids. CDR1 MDHEN and CDR2 SYDVKM come from the germline V gene. Trimming cost V 5 bases and J 8 bases, with 18 bases left between them.

The J gene is TRBJ2-2, the V gene TRBV5-1; the D is unclear. The CDR3 has 15 residues. Germline values: CDR1 SGHRS, CDR2 YFSETQ. Trimming shortened V by 0 bases and J by 4 bases, and 10 bases separated the two germline ends. CDR3 nucleotides: TGCGCCAGCAGCTTGGCGGCAGGCTCCACCGGGGAGCTGTTTTTT. Residues: CASSLAAGSTGELFF.

The chain employs TRBV6-5 and TRBJ2-7; 7 positions agree with TRBD2. Germline V CDR1 and CDR2: MNHEY, SVGAGI. With 6 bases clipped from V and 2 bases from J, the junction kept 7 bases outside the gene matches. The CDR3 consists of 14 residues. CDR3 protein: CASRLGGDAYEQYF. CDR3 coding DNA: TGTGCCAGCAGACTGGGGGGGGACGCCTACGAGCAGTACTTC.

The rearrangement links TRBV6-5 to TRBJ1-1; D not certain. CDR1 and CDR2 (germline): MNHEY, SVGAGI. CDR3 length equals 15 residues. V was cut by 6 bases and J by 4 bases, with 18 bases left in between. The CDR3 sequence is CASRPPYGSSTEAFF. The CDR3 DNA reads TGTGCCAGCAGGCCCCCCTACGGGAGTTCCACTGAAGCTTTCTTT.

This chain joins TRBV28 and TRBJ2-7; 7 bases line up with TRBD1. CDR3 size: 14 residues. Germline V lookup: CDR1 MDHEN, CDR2 SYDVKM. Trimming took 4 bases from V and 5 from J; bases not matched to a gene: 8. The CDR3 protein is CASSSPGQVNEQYF. CDR3 nucleotide sequence: TGTGCCAGCAGTTCCCCCGGACAGGTTAACGAGCAGTACTTC.

This chain joins TRBV5-1 and TRBJ2-5, with 8 nucleotides matching TRBD1. The length of the CDR3 is 15 residues. Germline lookup yields CDR1 SGHRS and CDR2 YFSETQ. V was pared by 4 bases and J by 5 bases, with 10 bases of the junction left unmatched. DNA for the CDR3: TGCGCCAGCAGCGGACAGGGTATTGGGGGGGAGACCCAGTACTTC. As protein: CASSGQGIGGETQYF.

The V gene is TRBV6-1, the J gene TRBJ2-1; tentatively, D is TRBD1 (5 bases). The CDR3 totals 12 residues. The V gene lost 1 base and the J gene lost 9 bases, with 7 bases spanning the gap. Germline lookup yields CDR1 MNHNS and CDR2 SASEGT. CDR3 region: CASSEGTGEQFF. Here the CDR3 DNA reads TGTGCCAGCAGTGAAGGTACAGGTGAGCAGTTCTTC.

This chain links TRBV18 with TRBJ1-1; TRBD1 is a possible D gene (5 bases). From germline, CDR1 is KGHSH and CDR2 LQKENI. V dropped 3 bases and J dropped 1 base, with 9 bases sitting between them. The CDR3 consists of 14 residues. The CDR3 bases are TGTGCCAGCTCACCTACAGGAGAGAACACTGAAGCTTTCTTT. Translating it yields CASSPTGENTEAFF.

V and J are TRBV18 and TRBJ2-7; D possibly corresponds to TRBD2 (6 bases). Germline CDR1 and CDR2: KGHSH and LQKENI. The V gene lost 6 bases and the J gene lost 3 bases, with 15 bases spanning the gap. This CDR3 spans 14 amino acids. CDR3 nucleotides: TGTGCCAGCTCTCCGGCGCCAGCGGGCTACGAGCAGTACTTC. It translates to CASSPAPAGYEQYF.